This passage covers 25 T cell receptor beta chains from one sample sequenced in a study of regulatory T cells in long-lasting Graves disease. The sample's time point: persistent/refractory GD, antithyroid drugs over 5 years with positive TRAb. PBMC RNA served as the TCR library source. Building of the TCR beta libraries involved iRepertoire HTBI primers and Arm-PCR of CDR3 regions. TCRdb used MiXCR to reprocess the multiplex PCR reads, holding one entry per CDR3 protein. Altogether over 350,000 distinct CDR3 sequences are present, less than 25% being singletons, with the ten largest covering roughly 20%. The sample consisted of peripheral blood mononuclear cells (PBMCs), taken when the disease was refractory, from a patient treated with antithyroid drugs. The source is a female donor with Graves disease.

Only a few counts were recorded for this clonotype. The chain has TRBV13 and TRBJ2-7, with D uncertain. Germline V gives CDR1 PRHDT, CDR2 FYEKMQ (reference sequence). V shed 4 bases and J shed 1 base, with 11 bases lying between them. The CDR3 extends over 14 amino acids. The CDR3 sequence: CASSSPFSSYEQYF. DNA for the CDR3: TGTGCCAGCAGCTCCCCCTTTTCGTCCTACGAGCAGTACTTC.

This clonotype occurred many times. This chain joins TRBV20-1 and TRBJ2-5; 8 bases fit TRBD1. The CDR3 covers 16 residues. V gave up 3 bases and J gave up 1 base; unmatched junction bases: 10. Germline V lookup: CDR1 DFQATT, CDR2 SNEGSKA (reference sequence). The CDR3 here is CSASILGTGGQETQYF. As DNA, the CDR3 is TGCAGTGCTAGTATTCTTGGGACAGGTGGCCAAGAGACCCAGTACTTC.

This rearrangement joins TRBV3-1 to TRBJ2-5, with TRBD2 matching over 14 bases. Germline assignment: CDR1 LGHDT and CDR2 YNNKEL (reference sequence). Trimming took 4 bases from V and 5 from J; bases not matched to a gene: 6. CDR3 length: 16 amino acids. CDR3 loop: CASSPGTSGSEETQYF. In nucleotides, the CDR3 is TGTGCCAGCAGCCCCGGGACTAGCGGGAGTGAGGAGACCCAGTACTTC.

The chain recombines TRBV2 with TRBJ2-2; TRBD2 matches at 8 bases. Trimming cost V 2 bases and J 6 bases; bases outside gene matches: 8. This CDR3 is 16 amino acids long. Germline V lookup: CDR1 SNHLY, CDR2 FYNNEI. The CDR3 DNA follows: TGTGCCAGCAGTGAACTGCCCAGCGGGAGATCCGGGGAGCTGTTTTTT. Translated, it gives CASSELPSGRSGELFF.

The genes are TRBV27 and TRBJ1-1; D call uncertain. This CDR3 contains 15 residues. Germline CDR1 reads MNHEY; CDR2 reads SMNVEV (reference sequence). V was pared by 8 bases and J by 3 bases, with 19 bases between. CDR3 in amino acids: CASGDPLRADTEAFF. The CDR3 region has the DNA TGTGCCAGCGGCGATCCCCTAAGGGCAGACACTGAAGCTTTCTTT.

This clonotype was seen a few times. The V gene is TRBV9, the J gene TRBJ1-3, with TRBD1 as a possible D gene (6 bases). The CDR3 covers 18 residues. Germline CDR1 is SGDLS and CDR2 is YYNGEE. V gave up 0 bases and J gave up 0 bases, with 16 bases separating them. For the CDR3, the DNA is TGTGCCAGCAGCGTAGCTCCGTCGACAGGTCGCTCTGGAAACACCATATATTTT. Translation: CASSVAPSTGRSGNTIYF. The full variable domain, its missing parts supplied by reference TRBV9 and TRBJ1-3, is DSGVTQTPKHLITATGQRVTLRCSPRSGDLSVYWYQQSLDQGLQFLIQYYNGEERAKGNILERFSAQQFPDLHSELNLSSLELGDSALYFCASSVAPSTGRSGNTIYFGEGSWLTVV.

The V gene is TRBV5-1, the J gene TRBJ2-2; 9 nucleotides align to TRBD2. The CDR3 extends over 18 amino acids. The trim removed 4 bases at V and 0 bases at J, leaving 10 bases unmatched. Germline CDR1 SGHRS, CDR2 YFSETQ. In DNA form, the CDR3 reads TGCGCCAGCAGCCTTACGACTAGCGGAAATTCGAACACCGGGGAGCTGTTTTTT. Translating gives CASSLTTSGNSNTGELFF. Combining the CDR3 with reference TRBV5-1 and TRBJ2-2 gives the whole variable domain KAGVTQTPRYLIKTRGQQVTLSCSPISGHRSVSWYQQTPGQGLQFLFEYFSETQRNKGNFPGRFSGRQFSNSRSEMNVSTLELGDSALYLCASSLTTSGNSNTGELFFGEGSRLTVL.

Turning to this clonotype: Since the CDR3 does not end with the conserved phenylalanine or tryptophan, this likely comes from a read error. The chain links TRBV28 to TRBJ1-5, with 8 bases identical to TRBD1. Germline values: CDR1 MDHEN, CDR2 SYDVKM. The J segment lost 4 bases and the V segment lost 6 bases, leaving 8 bases of the junction unmatched. The CDR3 totals 15 residues. The CDR3 sequence is CASSEQGVGNQPQHS. The CDR3 region has the DNA TGTGCCAGCAGCGAACAGGGGGTAGGGAATCAGCCCCAGCATTCT.

This clonotype was observed many times. The chain employs TRBV12-3 or TRBV12-4 and TRBJ2-4, with D perhaps matching TRBD2 (6 bases). CDR3 length equals 17 residues. Trimming stripped 2 bases from V and 1 base from J, with 15 bases between. The CDR3 sequence is CASSLSWDFQAKNIQYF. In nucleotides, the CDR3 is TGTGCCAGCAGTTTAAGTTGGGACTTCCAGGCCAAAAACATTCAGTACTTC.

In the case of this clonotype: An end of the junction does not agree with germline; a read error may underlie this. The chain recombines TRBV6-5 with TRBJ2-5; D remains unclear. Per germline, CDR1 MNHEY and CDR2 SVGAGI. The CDR3 spans 12 residues. CDR3 loop: CSSSSIGETQYF. The CDR3 bases are TGTTCCAGCAGTTCTATTGGAGAGACCCAGTACTTC.

This clonotype was observed many times. The chain uses TRBV30 and TRBJ1-1; 9 nucleotides agree with TRBD1. The CDR3 extends over 14 amino acids. The V gene end was trimmed by 2 bases and the J gene end by 5 bases; junction bases not matched to a gene: 6. CDR1 and CDR2 (germline): GTSNPN, SVGIG (reference sequence). In DNA form, the CDR3 reads TGTGCCTGGAGTTACCGGGACAGGGTGACTGAAGCTTTCTTT. It encodes CAWSYRDRVTEAFF. The variable domain in full, completed from reference TRBV30 and TRBJ1-1, reads SQTIHQWPATLVQPVGSPLSLECTVEGTSNPNLYWYRQAAGRGLQLLFYSVGIGQISSEVPQNLSASRPQDRQFILSSKKLLLSDSGFYLCAWSYRDRVTEAFFGQGTRLTVV.

This clonotype has a count of ten or more. CDR3 protein: CASSPSSGFEAFF. The CDR3 DNA reads TGTGCCAGCTCACCGTCGTCCGGGTTTGAAGCTTTCTTT. The chain recombines TRBV18 with TRBJ1-1; the D is unclear. This CDR3 region has 13 residues. Germline V gives CDR1 KGHSH, CDR2 LQKENI. Trimming shortened V by 3 bases and J by 7 bases, and 12 bases separated the two germline ends.

Many counts were recorded for this clonotype. The V and J genes are TRBV11-1 and TRBJ2-2; 9 bases map to TRBD1. This CDR3 comprises 15 residues. CDR1 is SGHAT, CDR2 FQDESV, per germline (reference sequence). The V segment lost 5 bases and the J segment 4 bases; nucleotides outside the gene matches: 5. The CDR3 DNA reads as TGTGCCAGCAGCCTCGGGACAGGGAGCACCGGGGAGCTGTTTTTT. Its translation: CASSLGTGSTGELFF.

Many counts were recorded for this clonotype. The CDR3 here is CASSYPQGRTLAKNIQYF. The CDR3 DNA is TGTGCCAGCAGTTACCCACAGGGCCGCACACTAGCCAAAAACATTCAGTACTTC. The V gene is TRBV6-5, the J gene TRBJ2-4; possible D gene TRBD1, 6 bases. Trimming shortened V by 2 bases and J by 0 bases, and 17 bases separated the two germline ends. Germline V gives CDR1 MNHEY, CDR2 SVGAGI. The CDR3 is made up of 18 amino acids.

This clonotype was recorded a few times. J is TRBJ2-3 and V is TRBV3-1, with D maybe TRBD2 (5 bases). Trimming shortened V by 0 bases and J by 5 bases, and 6 bases separated the two germline ends. The CDR3 has 13 amino acids. Looked up from germline, CDR1 is LGHDT and CDR2 is YNNKEL (reference sequence). The CDR3 is CASSQDRGDTQYF. DNA of the CDR3: TGTGCCAGCAGCCAAGATCGGGGAGATACGCAGTATTTT.

This clonotype was observed at least ten times. This chain uses TRBV6-1 with TRBJ2-5; 8 bases align to TRBD2. After removal of 8 bases from V and 3 bases from J, the junction contained 11 bases not matched to a gene. The germline V gene has CDR1 MNHNS and CDR2 SASEGT. This CDR3 is built from 15 residues. The CDR3 sequence: CASRRGTGGKETQYF. CDR3 coding DNA: TGTGCCAGCCGCCGCGGGACGGGGGGGAAAGAGACCCAGTACTTC.

This clonotype showed up many times. The chain joins TRBV28 to TRBJ2-7; TRBD1 matches 9 bases. The CDR3 contains 13 residues. Trimming took 11 bases from V and 6 from J; bases not matched to a gene: 11. Looked up from germline, CDR1 is MDHEN and CDR2 is SYDVKM. CDR3 sequence (DNA): TGTGCCGGATCCGGGACAGGGTTAACCGAGCAGTACTTC. Translating it yields CAGSGTGLTEQYF.

V gene TRBV7-2 combines with J gene TRBJ2-7; TRBD2 matches at 10 bases. The CDR3 runs to 16 residues. Per germline, CDR1 SGHTA and CDR2 FQGNSA. V gave up 3 bases and J gave up 3 bases; unmatched junction bases: 8. The CDR3 sequence is CASSLGGTSEIYEQYF. The CDR3 DNA reads TGTGCCAGCAGCTTGGGGGGGACTAGCGAGATCTACGAGCAGTACTTC.

This clonotype was recorded many times. The chain couples TRBV7-2 to TRBJ2-7; D not resolved. The CDR3 totals 14 residues. In germline, CDR1 is SGHTA, CDR2 FQGNSA. Trimming removed 6 bases at V and 0 bases at J, with 12 bases between. CDR3 sequence (DNA): TGTGCCAGCAGTCTCATGAGTTCCTCCTACGAGCAGTACTTC. Translating it yields CASSLMSSSYEQYF.

This clonotype was recorded at least ten times. The genes are TRBV6-5 and TRBJ1-1; tentatively, D is TRBD1 (6 bases). Trimming stripped 4 bases from V and 5 bases from J, with 17 bases between. This CDR3 comprises 15 residues. Germline CDR1 is MNHEY and CDR2 is SVGAGI. The CDR3 region is CASSSGALGWTEAFF. Here the CDR3 DNA reads TGTGCCAGCAGTTCAGGGGCCTTGGGATGGACTGAAGCTTTCTTT.

This clonotype was seen a handful of times. The chain recombines TRBV5-5 with TRBJ1-1; D remains ambiguous. Germline V gene data show CDR1 as SGHKS and CDR2 as YYEKEE (reference sequence). V was pared by 1 base and J by 8 bases, with 12 bases between. This CDR3 contains 13 residues. DNA of the CDR3: TGTGCCAGCAGCTTGTCAATGAATGACGAAGCTTTCTTT. Amino acids: CASSLSMNDEAFF.

The table lists this clonotype with a count of one. The chain combines TRBV19 with TRBJ1-5; maybe TRBD1 (6 bases). With 4 bases removed from V and 1 base from J, the gap between germline ends came to 8 bases. Germline assignment: CDR1 LNHDA and CDR2 SQIVND (reference sequence). This CDR3 region has 14 residues. The CDR3 coding sequence is TGTGCCAGTAGTAACGACAGGAGCAATCAGCCCCAGCATTTT. Translated, it gives CASSNDRSNQPQHF.

The rearrangement uses TRBV5-1 and TRBJ2-1; D is ambiguous. Germline V gives CDR1 SGHRS, CDR2 YFSETQ. Trimming took off 1 base at V and 3 bases at J, with 11 bases between the two ends. CDR3 length equals 15 residues. The DNA of the CDR3 is TGCGCCAGCAGCTTGTTGGATACGGACTACAATGAGCAGTTCTTC. It yields the protein CASSLLDTDYNEQFF.

Notes on this clonotype: A much larger clone differs from this one at a single base, so this may be a read error. The chain is built from TRBV20-1 and TRBJ1-1, with 7 bases lining up with TRBD1. CDR1 DFQATT and CDR2 SNEGSKA come from the germline V gene (reference sequence). The CDR3 length is 13 residues. The junction had 7 bases not matched to a gene; V was cut back by 6 bases and J by 3 bases. The CDR3 region is CSADRDPDTEAFF. The CDR3 DNA is TGCAGTGCCGACAGGGACCCGGACACTGAAGCTTTCTTT.

This clonotype has a handful of counts. The chain joins TRBV5-5 to TRBJ1-1; D call uncertain. Per germline, CDR1 SGHKS and CDR2 YYEKEE (reference sequence). Trimming stripped 1 base from V and 4 bases from J, with 11 bases between. The CDR3 sequence is 14 residues long. The CDR3 DNA reads as TGTGCCAGCAGCTTGTACTCCGGGAGCACTGAAGCTTTCTTT. Amino acid sequence: CASSLYSGSTEAFF.